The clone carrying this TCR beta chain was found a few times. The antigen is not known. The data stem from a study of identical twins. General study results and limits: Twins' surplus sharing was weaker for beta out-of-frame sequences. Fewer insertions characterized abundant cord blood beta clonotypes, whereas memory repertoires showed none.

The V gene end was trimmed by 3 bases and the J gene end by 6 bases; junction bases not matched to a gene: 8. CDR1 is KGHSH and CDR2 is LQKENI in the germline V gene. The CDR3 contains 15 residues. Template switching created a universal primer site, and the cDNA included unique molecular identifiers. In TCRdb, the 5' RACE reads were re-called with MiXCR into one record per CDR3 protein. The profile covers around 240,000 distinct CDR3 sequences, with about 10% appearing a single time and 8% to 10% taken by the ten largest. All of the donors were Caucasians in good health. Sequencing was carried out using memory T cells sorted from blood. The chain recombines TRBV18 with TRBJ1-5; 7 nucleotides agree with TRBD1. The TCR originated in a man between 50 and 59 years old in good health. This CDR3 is CASSPSRTGGQPQHF. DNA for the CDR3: TGTGCCAGCTCACCCTCCAGGACAGGAGGTCAGCCCCAGCATTTT.